The clone carrying this TCR beta chain came up a few times. This entry belongs to a study of identical twins. From the 5' RACE reads, TCRdb called clonotypes with MiXCR, one entry per CDR3 protein. This table has about 240,000 distinct CDR3 sequences, about 12% appearing once. This CDR3 comprises 13 residues. Per the germline V gene, CDR1 is MNHEY and CDR2 is SVGEGT. V was clipped by 6 bases and J by 9 bases, with 15 bases between them. This sample was shared with a second study, whose subject was yellow fever vaccine responses in identical twins.

This TCR was recovered from a woman younger than 30 in good health. Sample: memory (CD45RO+) T cells sorted from blood. J is TRBJ2-1 and V is TRBV6-2 or TRBV6-3; D may be TRBD2 (6 bases). The CDR3 DNA sequence: TGTGCCAGCAGAGCTCTAGCGTTTGCTGAGCAGTTCTTC. It codes for CASRALAFAEQFF.